This T cell receptor (beta chain) was found in a study of T cell repertoires in cytomegalovirus infection. Trimming took off 6 bases at V and 4 bases at J, with 13 bases between the two ends. Germline V gene lookup returns CDR1 SGHTA and CDR2 FQGNSA. The length of the CDR3 is 13 residues. MiXCR, applied by TCRdb to the reads, yields one record per CDR3 protein. The sample contains 300,000 to 400,000 distinct CDR3 sequences, 25% to 30% of which appear only once. This clonotype has at least ten counts. Antigen specificity is unknown. The gene calls are TRBV7-2 and TRBJ2-7, with D maybe TRBD2 (6 bases). This receptor was taken from a human donor in good health (CMV status not recorded). Some clones in this sample may be carry-over from other donors' samples. The sample in question was cultured PBMCs, obtained from culture after CMV antigen stimulation. The CDR3 spells CASSSGTHYEQYF. CDR3 nucleotides: TGTGCCAGCAGTTCTGGGACTCATTACGAGCAGTACTTC.